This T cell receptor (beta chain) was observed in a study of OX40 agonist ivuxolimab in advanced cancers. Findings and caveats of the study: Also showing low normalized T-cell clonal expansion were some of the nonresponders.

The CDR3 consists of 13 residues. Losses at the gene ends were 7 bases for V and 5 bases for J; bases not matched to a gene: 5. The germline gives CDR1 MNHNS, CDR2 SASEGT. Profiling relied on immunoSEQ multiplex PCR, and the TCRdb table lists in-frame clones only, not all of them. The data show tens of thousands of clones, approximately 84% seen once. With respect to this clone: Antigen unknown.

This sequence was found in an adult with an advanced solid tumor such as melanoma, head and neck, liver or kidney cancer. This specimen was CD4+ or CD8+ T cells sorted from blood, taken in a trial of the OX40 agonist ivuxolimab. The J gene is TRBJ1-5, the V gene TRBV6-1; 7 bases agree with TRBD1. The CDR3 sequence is CASTTQGDQPQHF. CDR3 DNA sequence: TGTGCCAGCACCACCCAGGGGGATCAGCCCCAGCATTTT.